This T cell receptor beta chain was recovered during a study of blood T cell repertoires in COVID-19. Across the whole study: The study drew acute and convalescent COVID-19 samples from the United States, Italy and Spain.

This CDR3 contains 14 residues. The germline CDR1 and CDR2 sequences are KGHSH and LQKENI. V gave up 6 bases and J gave up 2 bases; unmatched junction bases: 5. The protocol was immunoSEQ multiplex PCR, while the TCRdb copy is restricted to in-frame clones and leaves out a portion. The sample lists some 57,000 clones; more than 90% were seen once. This TCR was recovered from a man aged 50-59 years with active COVID-19. Sequenced input: peripheral blood. This chain uses TRBV18 with TRBJ2-7; the match to TRBD1 covers 9 bases. CDR3 sequence reads: CASSLGQGAYEQYF. The CDR3 DNA reads TGTGCCAGCTCCCTGGGACAGGGCGCCTACGAGCAGTACTTC. The whole variable domain, filled in from reference TRBV18 and TRBJ2-7, reads NAGVMQNPRHLVRRRGQEARLRCSPMKGHSHVYWYRQLPEEGLKFMVYLQKENIIDESGMPKERFSAEFPKEGPSILRIQQVVRGDSAAYFCASSLGQGAYEQYFGPGTRLTVT.